The clone carrying this T cell receptor (beta chain) was counted many times. Its target is not known. The data derive from a study of T-cell reconstitution after alpha-beta-depleted transplantation in children. Construction of the TCRbeta library involved unique molecular identifiers. Via MiXCR, TCRdb re-called the PCR reads, giving one row per CDR3 protein. Seen here are hundreds of thousands of distinct CDR3 sequences, roughly a tenth observed once, and the top ten hold 7.5%. CDR3 length: 11 amino acids. Germline V gene data show CDR1 as DFQATT and CDR2 as SNEGSKA (reference sequence). V shed 5 bases and J shed 6 bases, with 11 bases lying between them. Findings of the study overall: Diversity and T-cell counts at one year after transplant derived mostly from new T cells. Recipient T cells and thymic progenitors that survived were the source of the high TCRbeta diversity seen at day 60 in some patients. Several hundred expanded graft clones reportedly gave rise to the alpha-beta T cells present about two months after transplant.

The sequence was obtained from a boy under three years old with acute myeloid leukemia, due to receive a stem cell transplant. The sequencing here drew on PBMCs, taken before TCRalphabeta/CD19-depleted stem cell transplant. The chain has TRBV20-1 and TRBJ2-7; D possibly corresponds to TRBD1 (5 bases). CDR3 region: CSAGDSPEQYF. CDR3 bases: TGCAGTGCTGGCGACAGTCCCGAGCAGTACTTC.